These 16 T cell receptor beta chains were sequenced from one sample in a study of blood T cell repertoires in COVID-19. Sequencing used immunoSEQ multiplex PCR; TCRdb keeps in-frame clones, though not all of them. The sample gives 150,000 to 200,000 clones, roughly 80% of which show up once; roughly a sixth is in the top ten. Sequencing input: PBMCs or T cells enriched from blood (not recorded which). The receptors originated from a woman aged 45 to 65 who had recovered from COVID-19.

This clone appeared a few times. Other DNA sequences from this sample encode an identical CDR3 as well. The chain's CDR3 is CASSYSGQGGTEAFF. CDR3 DNA: TGTGCCAGCAGTTACTCGGGACAGGGAGGGACTGAAGCTTTCTTT. This chain links TRBV6-6 with TRBJ1-1; 9 nucleotides align to TRBD1. The CDR3 is made up of 15 amino acids. V trimming: 0 bases; J trimming: 5 bases; junction bases outside the gene matches: 4. Germline assignment: CDR1 MNHNY and CDR2 SVGAGI (reference sequence).

This chain uses TRBV7-2 with TRBJ1-6; a possible D gene is TRBD1 (5 bases). The V end lost 1 base, the J end lost 10 bases, and 14 bases lay between the germline ends. This CDR3 is 15 amino acids long. The germline CDR1 and CDR2 sequences are SGHTA and FQGNSA. CDR3 residues: CASSLVHGGESPLHF. For the CDR3, the DNA is TGTGCCAGCAGCTTAGTTCATGGAGGGGAATCACCCCTCCACTTT.

This sequence joins TRBV12-2 and TRBJ1-2; TRBD1 is taken as the D call from the table, unchecked against the DNA. TRBV12-2 is a pseudogene locus. The CDR3 is 14 residues long. The CDR3 region has the DNA TGTGCAAGTCGCTTAGCGTGTCCAGGGGGCGGCTACACCTTC. It specifies CASRLACPGGGYTF.

The chain is built from TRBV2 and TRBJ1-1, with 9 bases lining up with TRBD1. Trimming cost V 2 bases and J 7 bases; bases outside gene matches: 11. Germline V CDR1 and CDR2: SNHLY, FYNNEI. The CDR3 length is 16 residues. CDR3 sequence (DNA): TGTGCCAGCAGTGAAAGACCTCAGGGACAGGGAGGTGAAGCTTTCTTT. Translating it yields CASSERPQGQGGEAFF.

The genes are TRBV7-9 and TRBJ1-4; TRBD1 might be the D (5 bases). Germline-derived CDR1 and CDR2 are SEHNR and FQNEAQ (reference sequence). V lost 5 bases, J lost 7 bases, and 8 bases lay in between. CDR3 length equals 12 residues. The CDR3: CASSRGAEKLFF. CDR3 in DNA: TGTGCCAGCAGCCGCGGGGCTGAAAAACTGTTTTTT.

The V gene is TRBV5-1, the J gene TRBJ1-5; 10 nucleotides align to TRBD1. Looked up from germline, CDR1 is SGHRS and CDR2 is YFSETQ. CDR3 size: 15 residues. V gave up 5 bases and J gave up 5 bases; unmatched junction bases: 7. CDR3 coding DNA: TGCGCCAGCAGTGTTGGACAGGGGGGGCATCAGCCCCAGCATTTT. The encoded protein is CASSVGQGGHQPQHF.

This CDR3 is CASSSQGNEQFF. The CDR3 region has the DNA TGTGCCAGCAGCTCGCAGGGCAATGAGCAGTTCTTC. The chain couples TRBV13 to TRBJ2-1; the D gene is possibly TRBD1 (5 bases). CDR1 is PRHDT, CDR2 FYEKMQ, per germline (reference sequence). V was clipped by 4 bases and J by 6 bases, with 7 bases between them. This CDR3 is 12 amino acids long. The variable domain in full, completed from reference TRBV13 and TRBJ2-1, reads AAGVIQSPRHLIKEKRETATLKCYPIPRHDTVYWYQQGPGQDPQFLISFYEKMQSDKGSIPDRFSAQQFSDYHSELNMSSLELGDSALYFCASSSQGNEQFFGPGTRLTVL.

This chain uses TRBV7-3 with TRBJ1-1; no definite D call. Trimming cost V 5 bases and J 3 bases, with 13 bases left between them. The length of the CDR3 is 14 residues. Germline values: CDR1 SGHTA, CDR2 FQGTGA. The CDR3 sequence: CASSAHSGDTEAFF. The CDR3 DNA reads as TGTGCCAGCAGCGCACACAGCGGAGACACTGAAGCTTTCTTT.

This clone was counted once. J is TRBJ1-6 and V is TRBV6-6; D is possibly TRBD1 (5 bases). The CDR3 is 15 residues long. Germline V gene lookup returns CDR1 MNHNY and CDR2 SVGAGI (reference sequence). V dropped 2 bases and J dropped 12 bases, with 17 bases sitting between them. The CDR3 loop reads CASSYGTPTSGPLHF. DNA for the CDR3: TGTGCCAGCAGTTACGGGACTCCGACAAGTGGACCCCTCCACTTT.

V is TRBV28 and J is TRBJ1-2; D is possibly TRBD1 (5 bases). V gave up 5 bases and J gave up 4 bases, with 14 bases separating them. Germline V CDR1 and CDR2: MDHEN, SYDVKM. The CDR3 is 14 amino acids. The CDR3 DNA reads as TGTGCCAGCAGTCTATTAGTGGGGCCCTATGGCTACACCTTC. This encodes CASSLLVGPYGYTF.

The gene calls are TRBV2 and TRBJ1-2; a weak D match, TRBD1 (5 bases). CDR3 length: 14 residues. V lost 6 bases to trimming and J lost 7 bases, with 18 bases between them. Germline V gene data show CDR1 as SNHLY and CDR2 as FYNNEI. In nucleotides, the CDR3 is TGTGCCAGCAGCGCAGGACACGCTGGGATTGGCTACACCTTC. Encoded protein: CASSAGHAGIGYTF. The full variable domain, in which reference TRBV2 and TRBJ1-2 provide the parts outside the CDR3, is EPEVTQTPSHQVTQMGQEVILRCVPISNHLYFYWYRQILGQKVEFLVSFYNNEISEKSEIFDDQFSVERPDGSNFTLKIRSTKLEDSAMYFCASSAGHAGIGYTFGSGTRLTVV.

The chain links TRBV2 to TRBJ2-7, with 7 bases identical to TRBD1. The CDR3 sequence is 15 residues long. Germline V lookup: CDR1 SNHLY, CDR2 FYNNEI. V trimming: 4 bases; J trimming: 5 bases; junction bases outside the gene matches: 11. CDR3 in DNA: TGTGCCAGCAGTGCTTTTGGACAGGTGGTCGACGAGCAGTACTTC. It yields the protein CASSAFGQVVDEQYF.

The chain employs TRBV3-1 (or the pseudogene TRBV3-2) and TRBJ1-2; the D gene is possibly TRBD1 (6 bases). This CDR3 is 17 amino acids long. V was shortened by 4 bases and J by 4 bases, with 22 bases between the two germline ends. Germline V gene lookup returns CDR1 LGHDT and CDR2 YNNKEL (reference sequence). CDR3 residues: CASSPLSAGAPSYGYTF. For the CDR3, the DNA is TGTGCCAGCAGCCCCTTGTCCGCGGGGGCACCCTCCTATGGCTACACCTTC.

This chain joins TRBV19 and TRBJ2-1; maybe TRBD2 (6 bases). The CDR3 loop spans 15 amino acids. V lost 7 bases and J 4 bases, leaving 17 bases between the germline ends. CDR1 and CDR2 (germline): LNHDA, SQIVND (reference sequence). This CDR3 is CASTPDGGPYNEQFF. The CDR3 nucleotides are TGTGCCAGTACCCCCGACGGAGGGCCGTACAATGAGCAGTTCTTC.

This chain connects TRBV28 to TRBJ2-3; 12 nucleotides align to TRBD2. V shed 1 base and J 5 bases; nucleotides not matched to a gene: 7. The CDR3 consists of 17 residues. Per germline, CDR1 MDHEN and CDR2 SYDVKM. As DNA, the CDR3 is TGTGCCAGCAGTTTATCGGCTAGCGGGAGGGATATAGATACGCAGTATTTT. Translated, it gives CASSLSASGRDIDTQYF.

In DNA, the CDR3 is TGTGCCAGCAGGACCGGGACAGGGTACGGCTACACCTTC. The encoded protein is CASRTGTGYGYTF. The chain joins TRBV5-6 to TRBJ1-2; 9 nucleotides match TRBD1. V shed 5 bases, J shed 8 bases, and the junction held 7 bases outside the gene matches. CDR3 length equals 13 residues. Germline CDR1 reads SGHDT; CDR2 reads YYEEEE.